Listed here are 32 T cell receptor beta chains from one sample, sequenced in a study of blood T cell repertoires in COVID-19. Using immunoSEQ multiplex PCR, the repertoire was profiled, and TCRdb retains in-frame clones only, with some absent. The sample holds a few hundred thousand clones, approximately 82% seen once. Sequenced sample: peripheral blood. Receptors were obtained from a woman aged 50 to 60 with acute or convalescent COVID-19.

This rearrangement joins TRBV18 to TRBJ1-1, with D hard to call. The CDR3 length is 12 residues. The V end lost 2 bases, the J end lost 11 bases, and 12 bases lay between the germline ends. Germline V gene sequence: CDR1 KGHSH, CDR2 LQKENI. CDR3 in DNA: TGTGCCAGCTCACCAGAGGGCCTCCCCGCTTTCTTT. This encodes CASSPEGLPAFF. Complete variable domain (other parts from reference TRBV18 and TRBJ1-1): NAGVMQNPRHLVRRRGQEARLRCSPMKGHSHVYWYRQLPEEGLKFMVYLQKENIIDESGMPKERFSAEFPKEGPSILRIQQVVRGDSAAYFCASSPEGLPAFFGQGTRLTVV.

The chain combines TRBV5-6 with TRBJ1-3, with TRBD1 as a possible D gene (5 bases). Trimming pared 4 bases from V and 0 bases from J, leaving 14 bases between. Germline V gene data show CDR1 as SGHDT and CDR2 as YYEEEE. The CDR3 totals 16 residues. This CDR3 reads CASSLKRQSSGNTIYF. In nucleotides, the CDR3 is TGTGCCAGCAGCCTCAAACGACAGAGCTCTGGAAACACCATATATTTT. The entire variable domain, with the rest obtained from reference TRBV5-6 and TRBJ1-3, is as follows: DAGVTQSPTHLIKTRGQQVTLRCSPKSGHDTVSWYQQALGQGPQFIFQYYEEEERQRGNFPDRFSGHQFPNYSSELNVNALLLGDSALYLCASSLKRQSSGNTIYFGEGSWLTVV.

V is TRBV2 and J is TRBJ1-2; D unclear. The CDR3 extends over 14 amino acids. Germline loops: CDR1 SNHLY, CDR2 FYNNEI. V was clipped by 6 bases and J by 4 bases, with 15 bases between them. CDR3 sequence: CASSLQGGRYGYTF. The CDR3 coding sequence is TGTGCCAGCAGCTTACAAGGAGGTCGCTATGGCTACACCTTC.

The genes are TRBV7-2 and TRBJ1-3; D unclear. The CDR3 is made up of 15 amino acids. V was cut by 5 bases and J by 4 bases, with 15 bases left in between. Germline CDR1 SGHTA, CDR2 FQGNSA. The CDR3 DNA sequence: TGTGCCAGCAGCGTTGGAGGGTTAGCCGGAAACACCATATATTTT. It translates to CASSVGGLAGNTIYF. The complete variable domain, with remaining parts taken from reference TRBV7-2 and TRBJ1-3, reads GAGVSQSPSNKVTEKGKDVELRCDPISGHTALYWYRQSLGQGLEFLIYFQGNSAPDKSGLPSDRFSAERTGGSVSTLTIQRTQQEDSAVYLCASSVGGLAGNTIYFGEGSWLTVV.

The gene calls are TRBV7-8 and TRBJ1-2, with 7 bases that match TRBD1. The CDR3 is 13 residues long. The germline CDR1 and CDR2 sequences are SGHVS and FQNEAQ. The V gene end was trimmed by 5 bases and the J gene end by 4 bases; junction bases not matched to a gene: 4. The CDR3 region is CASSPTGSYGYTF. CDR3 sequence (DNA): TGTGCCAGCAGCCCGACAGGGAGCTATGGCTACACCTTC. Supplemented by reference TRBV7-8 and TRBJ1-2, the full variable domain reads GAGVSQSPRYKVAKRGQDVALRCDPISGHVSLFWYQQALGQGPEFLTYFQNEAQLDKSGLPSDRFFAERPEGSVSTLKIQRTQQEDSAVYLCASSPTGSYGYTFGSGTRLTVV.

J is TRBJ2-7 and V is TRBV5-6; maybe TRBD1 (6 bases). The germline V gene has CDR1 SGHDT and CDR2 YYEEEE. V lost 1 base and J lost 3, with 14 bases in between. The CDR3 covers 15 residues. In nucleotides, the CDR3 is TGTGCCAGCAGCTTGTGGGACACGAGGGACTACGAGCAGTACTTC. The encoded protein is CASSLWDTRDYEQYF.

The V and J genes are TRBV6-5 and TRBJ1-1; D unresolved. The CDR3 extends over 12 amino acids. Germline CDR1 reads MNHEY; CDR2 reads SVGAGI. V gave up 5 bases and J gave up 3 bases, with 7 bases separating them. The CDR3 spells CASSRRDTEAFF. The CDR3 nucleotides read TGTGCCAGCAGTCGGCGGGACACTGAAGCTTTCTTT.

The rearrangement uses TRBV19 and TRBJ2-2; D ambiguous. From germline, CDR1 is LNHDA and CDR2 SQIVND (reference sequence). V gave up 2 bases and J gave up 10 bases, with 14 bases separating them. The CDR3 contains 14 residues. CDR3 loop: CASSIRISSLELFF. DNA of the CDR3: TGTGCCAGTAGTATACGTATATCCTCCTTGGAGCTGTTTTTT.

CDR3 nucleotides: TGTGCCAGCTCGGGACAGGGGGAAGGCGGGGAGCTGTTTTTT. The encoded protein is CASSGQGEGGELFF. The chain links TRBV2 to TRBJ2-2; 11 nucleotides agree with TRBD1. V trimming: 8 bases; J trimming: 7 bases; junction bases outside the gene matches: 6. Per the germline V gene, CDR1 is SNHLY and CDR2 is FYNNEI. CDR3 length equals 14 residues.

This rearrangement joins TRBV18 to TRBJ2-5; 8 bases match TRBD1. The CDR3 spans 15 residues. V gave up 3 bases and J gave up 2 bases; unmatched junction bases: 5. Per the germline V gene, CDR1 is KGHSH and CDR2 is LQKENI. CDR3 sequence: CASSPGQAEQETQYF. The CDR3 coding sequence is TGTGCCAGCTCACCGGGACAGGCCGAACAAGAGACCCAGTACTTC.

This clone showed up just a few times. The gene calls are TRBV3-1 (or the pseudogene TRBV3-2) and TRBJ2-1; TRBD2 matches 7 bases. The V and J ends lost 4 bases and 0 bases, in that order; junction bases with no gene match: 9. CDR3 length equals 17 residues. CDR1 is LGHDT, CDR2 YNNKEL, per germline (reference sequence). The CDR3: CASSRTGTTSSYNEQFF. The CDR3 DNA reads TGTGCCAGCAGCCGGACCGGGACTACCAGCTCCTACAATGAGCAGTTCTTC.

The chain joins TRBV6-1 to TRBJ1-1; 11 nucleotides line up with TRBD1. CDR1 is MNHNS, CDR2 SASEGT, per germline. V shed 3 bases, J shed 6 bases, and the junction held 6 bases outside the gene matches. The CDR3 consists of 15 residues. The CDR3 DNA reads TGTGCCAGCAGTGATGGGTGGACAGGGGGCGCTGAAGCTTTCTTT. The encoded protein is CASSDGWTGGAEAFF.

This chain connects TRBV9 to TRBJ2-3; no reliable D call. This CDR3 spans 11 amino acids. Trimming removed 4 bases from V and 6 bases from J, with 6 bases in between. Germline V gene data show CDR1 as SGDLS and CDR2 as YYNGEE. The CDR3 DNA follows: TGTGCCAGCAGCCTTTCTGATACGCAGTATTTT. It specifies CASSLSDTQYF.

The chain links TRBV24-1 to TRBJ1-2, with TRBD1 matching over 8 bases. The CDR3 has 13 amino acids. The trim removed 10 bases at V and 2 bases at J, leaving 5 bases unmatched. CDR1 KGHDR and CDR2 SFDVKD come from the germline V gene. CDR3 nucleotides: TGTGCCACGGGGACAGGATCCAACTATGGCTACACCTTC. Translation gives CATGTGSNYGYTF.

The chain uses TRBV6-1 and TRBJ2-2, with 11 positions matching TRBD1. This CDR3 has 16 residues. The ends lost 4 bases at V and 4 bases at J; junction bases unmatched: 5. Germline V gene lookup returns CDR1 MNHNS and CDR2 SASEGT. In DNA form, the CDR3 reads TGTGCCAGCAGTGCCCGGGACAGGGGGACCACCGGGGAGCTGTTTTTT. This codes for CASSARDRGTTGELFF.

The gene calls are TRBV19 and TRBJ2-3; 9 bases map to TRBD1. Germline CDR1 and CDR2: LNHDA and SQIVND (reference sequence). The CDR3 consists of 14 residues. The ends lost 5 bases at V and 6 bases at J; junction bases unmatched: 6. The CDR3 here is CASSSGTGWDTQYF. CDR3 DNA sequence: TGTGCCAGTAGTTCCGGGACAGGGTGGGATACGCAGTATTTT.

The rearrangement links TRBV5-1 to TRBJ2-3; D is possibly TRBD2 (7 bases). Trimming removed 1 base at V and 0 bases at J, with 12 bases between. Germline V lookup: CDR1 SGHRS, CDR2 YFSETQ. This CDR3 is 16 amino acids long. The CDR3, as DNA: TGCGCCAGCAGCTTGCAAGCGGGGACAAGCACAGATACGCAGTATTTT. It yields the protein CASSLQAGTSTDTQYF.

The V call is TRBV6-5, the J call TRBJ2-2, with a tentative D call TRBD1 (6 bases). Germline CDR1 is MNHEY and CDR2 is SVGAGI. The V gene lost 8 bases and the J gene lost 5 bases, with 12 bases spanning the gap. This CDR3 is built from 13 residues. CDR3 region: CASGGQFTGELFF. CDR3 nucleotide sequence: TGTGCCAGCGGCGGACAGTTTACCGGGGAGCTGTTTTTT.

V usage is TRBV6-2 or TRBV6-3 and J usage is TRBJ2-7; 10 bases map to TRBD2. Germline V lookup: CDR1 MNHEY, CDR2 SVGEGT. Trimming cost V 5 bases and J 2 bases; bases outside gene matches: 3. The CDR3 has 14 residues. The CDR3 nucleotides read TGTGCCAGCAGTGAGCGGGAGGGGCCCTACGAGCAGTACTTC. Translating it yields CASSEREGPYEQYF.

J is TRBJ1-1 and V is TRBV6-2 or TRBV6-3; 8 bases fit TRBD1. The junction had 3 bases not matched to a gene; V was cut back by 5 bases and J by 4 bases. This CDR3 region has 13 residues. Germline CDR1 reads MNHEY; CDR2 reads SVGEGT. The DNA for the CDR3 is TGTGCCAGCAGTATACAGGGGGTCACTGAAGCTTTCTTT. It yields the protein CASSIQGVTEAFF.

The V call is TRBV5-1, the J call TRBJ2-2, with 10 positions matching TRBD1. This CDR3 is 16 amino acids long. Germline V gene sequence: CDR1 SGHRS, CDR2 YFSETQ. The V segment lost 4 bases and the J segment 5 bases; nucleotides outside the gene matches: 8. Written as DNA, the CDR3 is TGCGCCAGCAGCCCCGGGACAGGGGATAATACCGGGGAGCTGTTTTTT. As protein: CASSPGTGDNTGELFF. Full variable domain (remainder filled in from reference TRBV5-1 and TRBJ2-2): KAGVTQTPRYLIKTRGQQVTLSCSPISGHRSVSWYQQTPGQGLQFLFEYFSETQRNKGNFPGRFSGRQFSNSRSEMNVSTLELGDSALYLCASSPGTGDNTGELFFGEGSRLTVL.

The V and J genes are TRBV3-1 (or the pseudogene TRBV3-2) and TRBJ2-7; a possible D gene is TRBD2 (5 bases). V was pared by 0 bases and J by 1 base, with 16 bases between. Germline V gene sequence: CDR1 LGHDT, CDR2 YNNKEL (reference sequence). CDR3 length: 17 amino acids. The CDR3 reads CASSQDGFRDGSYEQYF. The DNA of the CDR3 is TGTGCCAGCAGCCAAGATGGATTTCGGGATGGTTCCTACGAGCAGTACTTC.

CDR3 sequence (DNA): TGTGCCAGCAGCCCGGACAGGGCGTCCTACGAGCAGTACTTC. Its protein is CASSPDRASYEQYF. V gene TRBV5-5 combines with J gene TRBJ2-7; 8 nucleotides agree with TRBD1. This CDR3 has 14 residues. Per the germline V gene, CDR1 is SGHKS and CDR2 is YYEKEE (reference sequence). The trim removed 4 bases at V and 1 base at J, leaving 4 bases unmatched.

V gene TRBV18 combines with J gene TRBJ2-1, with D perhaps TRBD2 (5 bases). The V end was cut by 0 bases, the J end by 2 bases, with 8 bases between. The CDR3 has 15 residues. CDR1 and CDR2 (germline): KGHSH, LQKENI. The CDR3 here is CASSPPSAAYNEQFF. The CDR3 DNA is TGTGCCAGCTCACCACCTAGCGCCGCCTACAATGAGCAGTTCTTC.

This chain connects TRBV5-4 to TRBJ2-7; D remains ambiguous. Trimming cost V 1 base and J 6 bases, with 17 bases left between them. This CDR3 is built from 15 residues. Germline V gene data show CDR1 as SGHNT and CDR2 as YYREEE (reference sequence). CDR3 region: CASSLKIAGVFEQYF. The CDR3 region has the DNA TGTGCCAGCAGCTTGAAGATCGCCGGAGTCTTCGAGCAGTACTTC.

The chain joins TRBV24-1 to TRBJ1-1, with 7 bases fitting TRBD1. From germline, CDR1 is KGHDR and CDR2 SFDVKD. V dropped 12 bases and J dropped 1; count of bases not matched to a gene: 7. This CDR3 spans 13 amino acids. The CDR3 here is CAAVGQPNTEAFF. The CDR3 bases are TGTGCCGCGGTGGGACAGCCGAACACTGAAGCTTTCTTT.

The chain links TRBV2 to TRBJ1-2; 10 positions agree with TRBD1. The J segment lost 6 bases and the V segment lost 6 bases, leaving 7 bases of the junction unmatched. The germline V gene encodes CDR1 SNHLY and CDR2 FYNNEI. This CDR3 contains 14 residues. The CDR3 region has the DNA TGTGCCAGCAGGGGACAGGGGAGTAATAATGGCTACACCTTC. Translating it yields CASRGQGSNNGYTF.

The chain has TRBV6-6 and TRBJ1-6, with D possibly matching TRBD1 (6 bases). The CDR3 runs 15 residues. The V end lost 6 bases, the J end lost 6 bases, and 15 bases lay between the germline ends. Germline V gives CDR1 MNHNY, CDR2 SVGAGI (reference sequence). The CDR3 DNA sequence: TGTGCCAGCAGAATCAGGGGTTCGGGTAATTCACCCCTCCACTTT. Translation: CASRIRGSGNSPLHF.

This clone was found once. V and J are TRBV24-1 and TRBJ2-1, with 7 bases fitting TRBD2. The CDR3 sequence is 16 residues long. Germline CDR1 is KGHDR and CDR2 is SFDVKD. V was pared by 4 bases and J by 2 bases, with 7 bases of the junction left unmatched. In DNA, the CDR3 is TGTGCCACCAGTGAAGGGAGCGGGACCGCCTACAATGAGCAGTTCTTC. Translating gives CATSEGSGTAYNEQFF.

J is TRBJ2-7 and V is TRBV7-2; 8 nucleotides align to TRBD1. This CDR3 has 13 residues. In germline, CDR1 is SGHTA, CDR2 FQGNSA. Germline trimming cut 5 bases from V and 3 bases from J; bases unmatched to any gene: 3. CDR3 sequence: CASSTTGGYEQYF. CDR3 coding DNA: TGTGCCAGCAGCACTACAGGGGGCTACGAGCAGTACTTC.

The chain carries TRBV2 and TRBJ1-3; D uncertain. Germline V gene sequence: CDR1 SNHLY, CDR2 FYNNEI. The CDR3 extends over 15 amino acids. Trimming shortened V by 2 bases and J by 1 base, and 9 bases separated the two germline ends. The CDR3 DNA reads as TGTGCCAGCAGTGAATACAGAGGGTCTGGAAACACCATATATTTT. It codes for CASSEYRGSGNTIYF.

The chain's CDR3 is CASSLQQGMRDTQYF. CDR3 nucleotides: TGTGCCAGCAGCCTCCAGCAGGGTATGAGAGATACGCAGTATTTT. V is TRBV3-1 (or the pseudogene TRBV3-2) and J is TRBJ2-3; D may be TRBD1 (5 bases). Per germline, CDR1 LGHDT and CDR2 YNNKEL (reference sequence). This CDR3 has 15 amino acids. V shed 4 bases and J shed 5 bases, with 16 bases lying between them.